This T cell receptor (beta chain) was sequenced for a study of cytomegalovirus exposure and HLA in healthy donors. Notes on the study in general: A subsequent analysis found that TCR clusters from the first cohort also tended to co-occur in the 130 or so validation repertoires, with 94% of cluster scores above 0. Whilst most TCR sequences proved rare, a subset of public TCRs occurred across many donors.

CDR1 and CDR2 from the germline V gene are LNHNV and YYDKDF (reference sequence). This CDR3 is built from 15 residues. Trimming removed 0 bases at V and 1 base at J, with 8 bases between. Concerning this clone itself: Its target is unknown.

Measured with immunoSEQ multiplex PCR; TCRdb has only the in-frame clones, and not every one. The sample has over 150,000 clones, about 86% seen once. V gene TRBV15 combines with J gene TRBJ2-3; D not resolved. Sequenced: PBMCs. The TCR was taken from a woman in her thirties in good health and CMV-seronegative. CDR3 sequence: CATSRDSPRTDTQYF. DNA for the CDR3: TGTGCCACCAGCAGAGATTCCCCCCGCACAGATACGCAGTATTTT.